The text below deals with one TCR beta chain. Using immunoSEQ multiplex PCR, the repertoire was profiled, and TCRdb retains in-frame clones only, with some absent. There are 240,000 or so clones in the sample; about four fifths occur only once, and 3.4% lies in the top ten. The source of the sample is a study of blood T cell repertoires in COVID-19. The clonotype comes from a woman aged 18 to 35 with acute or convalescent COVID-19. Material for sequencing was peripheral blood.

The CDR3 region has the DNA TGTGCCAGCAGCTTTAGCGGGAGGTGGAGTGAGCAGTTCTTC. It yields the protein CASSFSGRWSEQFF. The chain recombines TRBV11-2 with TRBJ2-1; TRBD2 matches 10 bases. The junction had 5 bases not matched to a gene; V was cut back by 3 bases and J by 9 bases. The length of the CDR3 is 14 residues. The germline V gene has CDR1 SGHAT and CDR2 FQNNGV.